A selection of T cell receptor beta chains follows, all from one sample in a study of T-cell reconstitution after alpha-beta-depleted transplantation in children. TCRdb ran MiXCR on the PCR reads and lists one entry per CDR3 protein. The data hold about 350,000 distinct CDR3 sequences, with about a sixth observed a single time. The sequences come from PBMCs, mostly from graft donor cells, collected 360 days after TCRalphabeta/CD19-depleted stem cell transplant. The source is a male patient aged 2 to 9 who had a stem cell transplant for acute lymphoblastic leukemia, so the T cells may come from the graft donor. CDR3s include the opening cysteine and the closing phenylalanine or tryptophan. A D gene is named only where the DNA matches it firmly. Expanded clones are given a class, and other clones once, few, many or no size at all.

D gene	V gene	clone size	J gene	CDR3 protein	CDR3 DNA
-	TRBV7-2	many	TRBJ2-7	CASSLEPLSYEQYF	TGTGCCAGCAGCTTAGAGCCTCTTTCCTACGAGCAGTACTTC
-	TRBV24-1	-	TRBJ2-1	CATSVDVEQFF	TGTGCCACCAGTGTAGATGTTGAGCAGTTCTTC
TRBD2	TRBV28	-	TRBJ2-1	CASSLGLAGVHEQFF	TGTGCCAGCAGTCTGGGACTAGCGGGAGTACATGAGCAGTTCTTC
-	TRBV10-3	few	TRBJ2-1	CAISAGSSYNEQFF	TGTGCCATCAGTGCTGGAAGCTCCTACAATGAGCAGTTCTTC
TRBD2	TRBV15	few	TRBJ2-1	CATSRASGPLSYNEQFF	TGTGCCACCAGCAGAGCTAGCGGGCCCCTCTCCTACAATGAGCAGTTCTTC
-	TRBV11-1	once	TRBJ2-5	CASSLIGGTVTSQETQYF	TGTGCCAGCAGCTTAATAGGAGGTACAGTTACCTCCCAAGAGACCCAGTACTTC
-	TRBV6-2/TRBV6-3	many	TRBJ2-2	CASRIPRDFTNTGELFF	TGTGCCAGCAGAATTCCCCGGGACTTCACGAACACCGGGGAGCTGTTTTTT
-	TRBV7-9	-	TRBJ2-2	CASSPGLFYTGELFF	TGTGCCAGCAGCCCCGGACTGTTCTACACCGGGGAGCTGTTTTTT
TRBD2	TRBV10-3	-	TRBJ2-7	CAISEPGTSSYEQYF	TGTGCCATCAGTGAGCCCGGGACTAGCTCCTACGAGCAGTACTTC
-	TRBV12-3/TRBV12-4	-	TRBJ1-1	CASSRRTEVEAFF	TGTGCCAGCAGTCGACGGACAGAAGTTGAAGCTTTCTTT
TRBD2	TRBV7-6	few	TRBJ2-2	CASSLRTSGPWDGELFF	TGTGCCAGCAGCTTACGGACTAGCGGACCTTGGGACGGGGAGCTGTTTTTT
-	TRBV11-2	-	TRBJ2-3	CASRSGFADTQYF	TGTGCCAGCAGGTCAGGGTTCGCAGATACGCAGTATTTT
TRBD2	TRBV29-1	few	TRBJ2-1	CSVGSAGGRSEQFF	TGCAGCGTTGGTTCAGCGGGAGGGAGGAGTGAGCAGTTCTTC
TRBD1	TRBV7-2	-	TRBJ1-6	CASSLFWGRTGNSPLHF	TGTGCCAGCAGCCTTTTTTGGGGAAGGACAGGAAATTCACCCCTCCACTTT
-	TRBV5-1	few	TRBJ1-1	CASSLVSGRPNTEAFF	TGCGCCAGCAGCCTAGTCTCGGGACGGCCGAACACTGAAGCTTTCTTT
TRBD2	TRBV5-5	few	TRBJ2-7	CASSPTSGRAGEQYF	TGTGCCAGCAGCCCAACTAGCGGGAGGGCCGGTGAGCAGTACTTC
-	TRBV24-1	-	TRBJ2-2	CATKPSGWDTGELFF	TGTGCCACCAAGCCGTCCGGGTGGGACACCGGGGAGCTGTTTTTT
TRBD1	TRBV6-5	-	TRBJ2-2	CASSYPTGTGELFF	TGTGCCAGCAGTTACCCGACAGGGACCGGGGAGCTGTTTTTT
TRBD2	TRBV12-3/TRBV12-4	many	TRBJ2-5	CASSFYAQRDQETQYF	TGTGCCAGCAGTTTTTATGCCCAGCGGGATCAAGAGACCCAGTACTTC
TRBD2	TRBV10-3	-	TRBJ2-3	CAMRGKVTDTQYF	TGTGCCATGCGGGGGAAGGTCACAGATACGCAGTATTTT
-	TRBV25-1	many	TRBJ2-7	CASRLGHEQYF	TGTGCCAGCAGGCTAGGGCACGAGCAGTACTTC
-	TRBV7-2	-	TRBJ2-2	CASSPRLVLGTGELFF	TGTGCCAGCAGCCCCCGACTCGTGCTCGGGACCGGGGAGCTGTTTTTT
-	TRBV20-1	-	TRBJ2-2	CSARRAGGGELFF	TGCAGTGCTAGACGGGCAGGCGGCGGGGAGCTGTTTTTT
-	TRBV15	-	TRBJ1-1	CATSAGPALMNTEAFF	TGTGCCACCAGCGCAGGGCCGGCTCTTATGAACACTGAAGCTTTCTTT
-	TRBV4-2	many	TRBJ2-3	CASSQAKDTQYF	TGTGCCAGCAGTCAAGCTAAAGATACGCAGTATTTT
-	TRBV28	-	TRBJ1-4	CAGGGRDEKLFF	TGTGCCGGAGGGGGTCGGGATGAAAAACTGTTTTTT
-	TRBV10-3	many	TRBJ2-3	CAISVSIDTQYF	TGTGCCATCAGTGTCTCTATAGATACGCAGTATTTT
-	TRBV12-3/TRBV12-4	-	TRBJ2-1	CASSFPLGEQFF	TGTGCCAGCAGTTTCCCCCTTGGCGAGCAGTTCTTC
-	TRBV7-8	-	TRBJ2-1	CASSLRTGLTYNEQFF	TGTGCCAGCAGCTTAAGGACTGGACTAACCTACAATGAGCAGTTCTTC
-	TRBV10-1	-	TRBJ2-5	CASSESPKETQYF	TGCGCCAGCAGTGAGTCACCCAAGGAGACCCAGTACTTC
TRBD1	TRBV12-3/TRBV12-4	many	TRBJ2-5	CASSSTGKETQYF	TGTGCCAGCAGTTCGACAGGGAAAGAGACCCAGTACTTC
-	TRBV4-1	many	TRBJ2-1	CASSHARLDEQFF	TGCGCCAGCAGCCACGCTCGACTGGATGAGCAGTTCTTC
TRBD2	TRBV7-9	few	TRBJ2-5	CASSLVRTSGFQETQYF	TGTGCCAGCAGCTTAGTCCGGACTAGTGGGTTCCAAGAGACCCAGTACTTC
-	TRBV12-3/TRBV12-4	-	TRBJ1-1	CASSLAGVTEAFF	TGTGCCAGCAGTTTAGCCGGGGTCACTGAAGCTTTCTTT
TRBD1	TRBV20-1	few	TRBJ1-1	CSARDRDRTPYNTEAFF	TGCAGTGCTAGGGACCGGGACAGGACGCCTTATAACACTGAAGCTTTCTTT